The clone carrying this T cell receptor (beta chain) was observed many times. Its antigen is unknown. Breast cancer patients provided tissue from their axillary draining lymph nodes. V lost 4 bases and J lost 4, with 17 bases in between. The CDR3 length is 16 residues. The germline CDR1 and CDR2 sequences are SEHNR and FQNEAQ (reference sequence). This sample is part of a study of breast tumors, draining lymph nodes, adjacent tissues. TCRdb recomputed calls from the multiplex PCR reads with MiXCR, one row per CDR3 protein. Among 150,000 to 200,000 distinct CDR3 sequences listed, around a third were seen once. Broader study findings: Tumors had less TCR diversity than lymph nodes, more than nontumor tissue. Compared with basal-like, luminal-like tumors shared significantly more repertoire with nontumor tissue.

This clonotype originated in a female donor with breast cancer. Some clones in this sample may be carry-over from other donors' samples. This chain links TRBV7-9 with TRBJ2-1; possibly TRBD2 for D (7 bases). The sequenced sample consisted of axillary lymph node tissue. The CDR3 sequence is CASSSLGGQGYNEQFF. The CDR3 coding sequence is TGTGCCAGCAGCTCCCTGGGGGGGCAGGGGTACAATGAGCAGTTCTTC.